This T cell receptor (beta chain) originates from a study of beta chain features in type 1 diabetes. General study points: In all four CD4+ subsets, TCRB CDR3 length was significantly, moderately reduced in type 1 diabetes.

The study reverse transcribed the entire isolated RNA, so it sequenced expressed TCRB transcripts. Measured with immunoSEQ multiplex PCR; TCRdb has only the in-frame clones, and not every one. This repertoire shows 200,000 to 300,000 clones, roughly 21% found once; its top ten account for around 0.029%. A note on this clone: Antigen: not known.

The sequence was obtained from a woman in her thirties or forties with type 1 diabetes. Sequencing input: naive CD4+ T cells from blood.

The DNA of the CDR3 is TGTGCCAGCAGAAATAGCGGGAGTTACGAGCAGTACTTC. Amino acid sequence: CASRNSGSYEQYF. The chain carries TRBV27 and TRBJ2-7; 9 positions agree with TRBD2. CDR3 length: 13 residues. Trimming took 6 bases from V and 4 from J; bases not matched to a gene: 4. Germline V gene sequence: CDR1 MNHEY, CDR2 SMNVEV (reference sequence).